One and the same sample provided the 30 T cell receptor beta chains below, sequenced in a study of cytomegalovirus exposure and HLA in healthy donors. PCR used 60 Vbeta primers and 13 Jbeta primers. Profiling relied on immunoSEQ multiplex PCR, and the TCRdb table lists in-frame clones only, not all of them. The sample has roughly 120,000 clones, around 77% seen once. The sample consisted of PBMCs. The receptors were gathered from a woman aged 25 to 39 in good health and CMV-seropositive.

The chain has TRBV2 and TRBJ2-1, with a weak D call TRBD2 (5 bases). The CDR3 length is 12 residues. Germline CDR1 reads SNHLY; CDR2 reads FYNNEI. Trimming removed 6 bases at V and 4 bases at J, with 7 bases between. CDR3 sequence (DNA): TGTGCCAGCAGCAGCGGATACAATGAGCAGTTCTTC. Its translation: CASSSGYNEQFF.

V and J are TRBV19 and TRBJ2-7; a possible D gene is TRBD1 (5 bases). Per germline, CDR1 LNHDA and CDR2 SQIVND (reference sequence). The germline V and J ends were trimmed by 7 bases and 0 bases, with 13 bases remaining between them. The CDR3 totals 14 residues. CDR3 bases: TGTGCCAGTAAAGGGGCGGTAGACTCCTACGAGCAGTACTTC. Its protein product is CASKGAVDSYEQYF.

The rearrangement joins TRBV10-1 to TRBJ1-1, with TRBD1 identical over 9 bases. Germline V gives CDR1 WNHNN, CDR2 SYGVQD (reference sequence). After removal of 6 bases from V and 6 bases from J, the junction contained 11 bases not matched to a gene. The CDR3 totals 15 residues. CDR3 amino acids: CASSVDRGRYAEAFF. The CDR3 DNA follows: TGCGCCAGCAGCGTGGACAGGGGTCGGTACGCTGAAGCTTTCTTT.

The V call is TRBV19, the J call TRBJ1-2; no clear D. Per the germline V gene, CDR1 is LNHDA and CDR2 is SQIVND (reference sequence). The CDR3 is made up of 11 amino acids. Trimming removed 9 bases from V and 0 bases from J, with 5 bases in between. Here the CDR3 reads CASYTNYGYTF. CDR3 nucleotide sequence: TGTGCCAGCTATACTAACTATGGCTACACCTTC.

The chain is built from TRBV19 and TRBJ2-5; TRBD1 matches 10 bases. CDR1 and CDR2 from the germline V gene are LNHDA and SQIVND (reference sequence). The ends lost 5 bases at V and 5 bases at J; junction bases unmatched: 8. This CDR3 has 15 residues. CDR3 sequence: CASSGWDRGDETQYF. The CDR3, as DNA: TGTGCCAGTAGTGGGTGGGACAGGGGTGACGAGACCCAGTACTTC.

The chain has TRBV9 and TRBJ2-7, with 8 bases lining up with TRBD1. Germline values: CDR1 SGDLS, CDR2 YYNGEE. The V and J ends lost 3 bases and 3 bases, in that order; junction bases with no gene match: 8. The CDR3 is made up of 15 amino acids. CDR3 sequence: CASSAGQGPLYEQYF. DNA for the CDR3: TGTGCCAGCAGCGCCGGACAGGGTCCCCTCTACGAGCAGTACTTC.

This clone appeared a single time. The chain couples TRBV7-6 to TRBJ2-2, with 7 positions matching TRBD1. Germline V gene sequence: CDR1 SGHVS, CDR2 FNYEAQ. The CDR3 covers 14 residues. V dropped 4 bases and J dropped 4; count of bases not matched to a gene: 3. CDR3 sequence: CASSWDSLTGELFF. CDR3 DNA: TGTGCCAGCAGCTGGGACAGCCTCACCGGGGAGCTGTTTTTT. Drawing the rest from reference TRBV7-6 and TRBJ2-2, the complete variable domain is GAGVSQSPRYKVTKRGQDVALRCDPISGHVSLYWYRQALGQGPEFLTYFNYEAQQDKSGLPNDRFSAERPEGSISTLTIQRTEQRDSAMYRCASSWDSLTGELFFGEGSRLTVL.

V and J are TRBV23-1 and TRBJ1-2; D ambiguous. TRBV23-1 is an open reading frame whose function is uncertain. Trimming removed 4 bases at V and 0 bases at J, with 12 bases between. The CDR3 spans 15 residues. The CDR3 nucleotides read TGCGCCAGCAGTCTCCGACAACAAGCTAACTATGGCTACACCTTC. Translated: CASSLRQQANYGYTF.

The rearrangement links TRBV7-3 to TRBJ2-5; 10 nucleotides agree with TRBD1. CDR1 SGHTA and CDR2 FQGTGA come from the germline V gene. This CDR3 region has 17 residues. V shed 1 base, J shed 5 bases, and the junction held 10 bases outside the gene matches. The CDR3 sequence is CASSLRPMGQGSETQYF. For the CDR3, the DNA is TGTGCCAGCAGCTTAAGGCCGATGGGACAGGGGTCGGAGACCCAGTACTTC. The complete variable domain, with remaining parts taken from reference TRBV7-3 and TRBJ2-5, reads GAGVSQTPSNKVTEKGKYVELRCDPISGHTALYWYRQSLGQGPEFLIYFQGTGAADDSGLPNDRFFAVRPEGSVSTLKIQRTERGDSAVYLCASSLRPMGQGSETQYFGPGTRLLVL.

V and J are TRBV5-1 and TRBJ1-1; 7 positions match TRBD1. V shed 1 base and J 8 bases; nucleotides not matched to a gene: 8. Germline V gene lookup returns CDR1 SGHRS and CDR2 YFSETQ. There are 14 residues in the CDR3. DNA for the CDR3: TGCGCCAGCAGCTTGACAGGGGCAATTCAAGAAGCTTTCTTT. This encodes CASSLTGAIQEAFF. Full variable domain (remainder filled in from reference TRBV5-1 and TRBJ1-1): KAGVTQTPRYLIKTRGQQVTLSCSPISGHRSVSWYQQTPGQGLQFLFEYFSETQRNKGNFPGRFSGRQFSNSRSEMNVSTLELGDSALYLCASSLTGAIQEAFFGQGTRLTVV.

The chain uses TRBV5-1 and TRBJ1-1; TRBD1 matches at 7 bases. V was pared by 3 bases and J by 2 bases, with 4 bases of the junction left unmatched. CDR3 size: 14 residues. The germline V gene encodes CDR1 SGHRS and CDR2 YFSETQ. CDR3 in amino acids: CASSWTGVNTEAFF. The CDR3 region has the DNA TGCGCCAGCAGCTGGACAGGAGTAAACACTGAAGCTTTCTTT. Full variable domain (outside the CDR3, taken from reference TRBV5-1 and TRBJ1-1): KAGVTQTPRYLIKTRGQQVTLSCSPISGHRSVSWYQQTPGQGLQFLFEYFSETQRNKGNFPGRFSGRQFSNSRSEMNVSTLELGDSALYLCASSWTGVNTEAFFGQGTRLTVV.

This clone was seen a handful of times. This chain connects TRBV11-2 to TRBJ2-7; no clear D gene. V was trimmed by 4 bases and J by 5 bases, leaving 6 bases between them. The germline CDR1 and CDR2 sequences are SGHAT and FQNNGV. This CDR3 is built from 11 residues. The CDR3 loop reads CASSSVNEQYF. CDR3 in DNA: TGTGCCAGCAGCTCCGTTAACGAGCAGTACTTC.

This clone has only one observation. The CDR3 DNA reads TGTGCCAGCAGCCGCCTAGCGGGGGGCCCAGATACGCAGTATTTT. Translated, it gives CASSRLAGGPDTQYF. The genes are TRBV7-9 and TRBJ2-3; 11 bases line up with TRBD2. Trimming removed 5 bases from V and 4 bases from J; junction bases left unmatched: 5. The CDR3 is 15 amino acids. CDR1 is SEHNR, CDR2 FQNEAQ, per germline (reference sequence).

This clone was picked up one time. The chain recombines TRBV5-1 with TRBJ2-3; 9 bases map to TRBD2. Germline V CDR1 and CDR2: SGHRS, YFSETQ. This CDR3 is 16 amino acids long. Germline trimming cut 0 bases from V and 3 bases from J; bases unmatched to any gene: 5. CDR3 protein: CASSLEPGLATDTQYF. CDR3 nucleotides: TGCGCCAGCAGCTTGGAGCCGGGACTAGCAACAGATACGCAGTATTTT.

This rearrangement joins TRBV27 to TRBJ2-7; 9 nucleotides match TRBD2. This CDR3 is built from 17 residues. CDR1 is MNHEY and CDR2 is SMNVEV in the germline V gene (reference sequence). V dropped 2 bases and J dropped 5; count of bases not matched to a gene: 13. CDR3 DNA sequence: TGTGCCAGCAGTTTAACACTCCCGGGACTAGCCAAAGACGAGCAGTACTTC. Translating gives CASSLTLPGLAKDEQYF.

The chain is built from TRBV7-3 and TRBJ2-1, with 9 bases fitting TRBD2. J was trimmed by 8 bases and V by 5 bases; bases with no gene match: 10. The CDR3 totals 15 residues. Per germline, CDR1 SGHTA and CDR2 FQGTGA. CDR3 nucleotides: TGTGCCAGCAGCACTGGGACTAGCCTCTCGGATGAGCAGTTCTTC. Protein: CASSTGTSLSDEQFF.

The rearrangement uses TRBV6-1 and TRBJ2-3; 10 bases are shared with TRBD2. The CDR3 length is 15 residues. Germline lookup yields CDR1 MNHNS and CDR2 SASEGT. J gave up 3 bases and V 5 bases, and 5 bases lay outside the gene matches. In DNA form, the CDR3 reads TGTGCCAGCAGTACCCAGCGGGGGGGAACAGATACGCAGTATTTT. Translated, it gives CASSTQRGGTDTQYF.

This clone turned up a few times. The chain couples TRBV20-1 to TRBJ1-4, with no clear D. V lost 6 bases to trimming and J lost 14 bases, with 16 bases between them. CDR1 is DFQATT, CDR2 SNEGSKA, per germline (reference sequence). The CDR3 loop spans 11 amino acids. The CDR3 DNA reads TGCAGTGCGAACCCCGGGAATCGGCTGTTTTTT. Encoded protein: CSANPGNRLFF.

This clone was detected only once. V and J are TRBV7-9 and TRBJ1-2; 9 bases match TRBD1. The length of the CDR3 is 15 residues. J gave up 5 bases and V 1 base, and 5 bases lay outside the gene matches. From germline, CDR1 is SEHNR and CDR2 FQNEAQ (reference sequence). In DNA form, the CDR3 reads TGTGCCAGCAGCTTAGGAGGGACAGGGCAGTATGGCTACACCTTC. Its protein is CASSLGGTGQYGYTF.

This chain uses TRBV30 with TRBJ2-3; possible D gene TRBD1, 6 bases. The V gene lost 2 bases and the J gene lost 4 bases, with 10 bases spanning the gap. The germline gives CDR1 GTSNPN, CDR2 SVGIG (reference sequence). The CDR3 loop spans 13 amino acids. The DNA for the CDR3 is TGTGCCTGGAGTAACGCAGGGGCAGATACGCAGTATTTT. The encoded protein is CAWSNAGADTQYF. Using reference TRBV30 and TRBJ2-3 for the parts outside the CDR3, the full variable domain is SQTIHQWPATLVQPVGSPLSLECTVEGTSNPNLYWYRQAAGRGLQLLFYSVGIGQISSEVPQNLSASRPQDRQFILSSKKLLLSDSGFYLCAWSNAGADTQYFGPGTRLTVL.

The chain links TRBV27 to TRBJ2-7, with unresolved D. The V end was cut by 5 bases, the J end by 6 bases, with 14 bases between. Germline-derived CDR1 and CDR2 are MNHEY and SMNVEV (reference sequence). This CDR3 contains 13 residues. The CDR3 DNA follows: TGTGCCAGCAGTCCTATGATGGTAAGCGAGCAGTACTTC. Encoded protein: CASSPMMVSEQYF.

The chain's CDR3 is CASSYGWEVHEQYF. The CDR3 DNA follows: TGTGCCAGCAGTTACGGGTGGGAGGTGCACGAGCAGTACTTC. The chain uses TRBV6-5 and TRBJ2-7; D is possibly TRBD2 (6 bases). The CDR3 covers 14 residues. V shed 2 bases and J shed 5 bases, with 13 bases lying between them. CDR1 is MNHEY and CDR2 is SVGAGI in the germline V gene.

This chain joins TRBV9 and TRBJ1-2; D may be TRBD1 (6 bases). The CDR3 spans 15 residues. V gave up 3 bases and J gave up 2 bases, with 14 bases separating them. Germline V gene data show CDR1 as SGDLS and CDR2 as YYNGEE. CDR3 residues: CASSGTVNKNYGYTF. The CDR3, as DNA: TGTGCCAGCAGCGGGACAGTCAATAAAAACTATGGCTACACCTTC. Filled out from reference TRBV9 and TRBJ1-2, the complete variable domain reads DSGVTQTPKHLITATGQRVTLRCSPRSGDLSVYWYQQSLDQGLQFLIQYYNGEERAKGNILERFSAQQFPDLHSELNLSSLELGDSALYFCASSGTVNKNYGYTFGSGTRLTVV.

The V call is TRBV2, the J call TRBJ1-5; 7 bases are shared with TRBD1. CDR1 is SNHLY and CDR2 is FYNNEI in the germline V gene. With 6 bases clipped from V and 0 bases from J, the junction kept 5 bases outside the gene matches. The CDR3 is 15 amino acids. Here the CDR3 reads CASRDGDSSNQPQHF. The CDR3 DNA sequence: TGTGCCAGCAGGGACGGGGACAGTAGCAATCAGCCCCAGCATTTT.

This sequence joins TRBV7-6 and TRBJ1-1; weak D call: TRBD1 (6 bases). Germline V gene lookup returns CDR1 SGHVS and CDR2 FNYEAQ. CDR3 length equals 15 residues. Trimming removed 5 bases at V and 0 bases at J, with 13 bases between. The CDR3 here is CASSRDTYMNTEAFF. Here the CDR3 DNA reads TGTGCCAGCAGCCGGGACACCTACATGAACACTGAAGCTTTCTTT.

The chain is built from TRBV7-3 and TRBJ2-5; 7 positions match TRBD2. The CDR3 loop spans 14 amino acids. Trimming cost V 7 bases and J 2 bases; bases outside gene matches: 7. CDR1 SGHTA and CDR2 FQGTGA come from the germline V gene. The CDR3 spells CASTPGTTQETQYF. Written as DNA, the CDR3 is TGTGCCAGCACCCCTGGGACTACACAAGAGACCCAGTACTTC.

This chain joins TRBV2 and TRBJ1-1; 9 bases line up with TRBD1. Germline-derived CDR1 and CDR2 are SNHLY and FYNNEI. V was clipped by 4 bases and J by 6 bases; unmatched bases: 0. This CDR3 comprises 12 residues. CDR3 DNA sequence: TGTGCCAGCAGTGGACAGGGGGCTGAAGCTTTCTTT. Translation: CASSGQGAEAFF.

The chain couples TRBV30 to TRBJ1-4, with a tentative D call TRBD1 (6 bases). V dropped 8 bases and J dropped 0 bases, with 13 bases sitting between them. The CDR3 runs 14 residues. CDR1 is GTSNPN and CDR2 is SVGIG in the germline V gene (reference sequence). CDR3 nucleotides: TGTGCCGCTACAGGGATTGCAACTAATGAAAAACTGTTTTTT. Translating it yields CAATGIATNEKLFF.

This chain connects TRBV19 to TRBJ1-1, with 7 bases that match TRBD1. The CDR3 spans 15 residues. V gave up 0 bases and J gave up 5 bases; unmatched junction bases: 6. Per germline, CDR1 LNHDA and CDR2 SQIVND (reference sequence). CDR3 nucleotide sequence: TGTGCCAGTAGTATAGAGACAGGGTTTTTGACTGAAGCTTTCTTT. This encodes CASSIETGFLTEAFF.

The chain carries TRBV2 and TRBJ2-1; TRBD1 matches at 11 bases. Germline values: CDR1 SNHLY, CDR2 FYNNEI. The trim removed 6 bases at V and 4 bases at J, leaving 8 bases unmatched. The CDR3 has 16 amino acids. The CDR3 region is CASRPTGTGGYNEQFF. In nucleotides, the CDR3 is TGTGCCAGCAGACCTACCGGGACAGGGGGGTACAATGAGCAGTTCTTC.